This T cell receptor beta chain was retrieved from a study of blood T cells in healthy people across ages (dated by TCRdb to the mid-2010s). About the investigation overall: Template switching captured roughly one uniquely barcoded TCR beta cDNA molecule per two T cells in model experiments. Using deep sequencing normalized with unique cDNA molecular identifiers, the study measured how TCR beta repertoire diversity changes with age. Four age groups were formed from the donors: young (average approximately 16 years), middle-aged (roughly 38), aged (about 62) and long-lived (82). To avoid experimental bias, donors of different ages were spread randomly across the sequencing lanes. Two additional independent replicas of 1 million unique cDNA reads from the same blood draw were analyzed for two donors (one aged 18 to 29 and one aged 80 or older).

The CDR3 goes from the cysteine to the phenylalanine over 15 residues. Just the 45-base CDR3 DNA is kept, in frame starting at base 1. The junction shows trimming of 0 bases on V and 8 bases on J, and the gene matches do not reach 6 bases of it. The germline V gene provides CDR1 LGHNT and CDR2 FRNRAP. Library prep was done by 5' RACE. Sequencing relied on an Illumina HiSeq 2500. A second roughly 6 to 12 cycle PCR used a sample-barcoded 5' primer and a J-beta primer mix. A unique molecular identifier was introduced onto each TCR beta cDNA molecule by a template-switch 5' adaptor carrying 12 random nucleotides. Each sample yielded at least 3 million CDR3-containing paired-end reads. First-strand cDNA synthesis was performed from all RNA using the Mint cDNA synthesis kit, with priming by a TRBC-specific oligonucleotide. After uracil-DNA glycosylase treatment, a first 18-cycle PCR used universal primers M1SS and BC2_uni_R on all cDNA. On the study's bioinformatics: Normalization of each sample was performed by random selection of 1 million high-quality reads, each carrying a distinct molecular identifier. Reads with shared molecular identifiers were discarded instead of being binned into consensus sequences. MiTCR, with a Q25 quality threshold and the strictest error-elimination algorithm, was used for CDR3 identification, clonotype clustering and error correction. A nonparametric unseen species model with Euler transformation was used to estimate a lower bound on total TCR beta diversity. TCRdb trimmed public reads at Q25 via fastp, called clones via MiXCR and kept in-frame beta chains. Every distinct CDR3 protein forms one entry, paired with its most common genes and DNA. TCRdb, not the original authors, processed these V and J calls. This sample gives some 1.5 million distinct CDR3 sequences in total; 28% of them show up just once. The ten largest clones capture 7.7% of the sample.

Results the study describes overall, beyond this receptor: Observed TCR beta diversity correlated strongly with the percentage of naive T cells measured by flow cytometry. Total diversity estimates from one million sequenced T cells were considered lower bounds and underestimates. The CMV infection status of donors was not known, potentially confounding age-related changes in expanded clonotypes. Observed TCR beta diversity per million T cells fell roughly linearly with age, and a significant reduction was already apparent by age approximately 40. Compared with the aged group, the long-lived group had more naive CD4+ T cells, fewer expanded clones and increased TCR diversity, suggesting age selection. Bulk unsorted PBMC profiling prevented conclusive comparison of naive and antigen-experienced compartments.

Systemically healthy Caucasian individuals from Russia, some 38 in total and aged roughly 6 to 100 years, were included as donors. Roughly 10 milliliters of peripheral blood were drawn from each donor into EDTA-treated Vacutainer tubes. PBMCs were isolated by Ficoll-Paque density-gradient centrifugation, with at least 6.5 million obtained per sample. Total RNA was extracted from PBMCs with Trizol reagent, with at least 6 micrograms obtained per sample. For every donor, an aliquot of PBMCs went through flow cytometry to measure the percentages of naive CD45RAhigh/CD27high T cells. This clonotype was seen more than once but under ten times. No antigen is known for it. No base-level quality is on record; no much larger clone is a single base apart.

This chain joins TRBV12-5 to TRBJ2-1, and 8 junctional nucleotides match TRBD2. Sequenced sample: blood. This sequence was found in a woman under 40 in good health. The bases read TGTGCTAGTGGTTTGGTACGCGGGAGGCGCGATGAGCAGTTCTTC. This gives the protein CASGLVRGRRDEQFF.